Listed below are T cell receptor beta chains from one sample, sequenced in a study of technical replicates of blood from a few donors. TCRdb's table, derived via immunoSEQ multiplex PCR, lists solely in-frame clones and lacks some. Among over 70,000 clones listed, approximately 92% were seen once. Sequenced: T cells isolated from PBMCs. The receptors come from a human donor in good health. Both conserved end residues are part of each CDR3.

TRBV6-6	CASSYSGPSSYEQYF
TRBV14	CASSQVKAVEGYTF
TRBV25-1	CASRLAGTPTGELFF
TRBV25-1	CASSEWTSGSNEQFF
TRBV7-9	CASSSGTGTSGNTIYF
TRBV11-3	CASTVAGEQFF
TRBV2	CASKEAGTLSQPQHF
TRBV6-5	CASSYAQGSYNEQFF
TRBV11-2	CATRQGNTEAFF
TRBV9	CASSVSGDFPSYEQYF
TRBV7-8	CASSPLRGKSTEAFF
TRBV12-2	CASRLDLPAGGKETQYF
TRBV5-1	CASSAASSYEQYF
TRBV19	CASSPGQGVSEAFF
TRBV28	CASSLTDEQYF
TRBV2	CARAQGYEAFF
TRBV5-1	CASSSQREGSNEQFF
TRBV7-8	CASSLLSNQPQHF
TRBV11-2	CASSLVRGKGNEQFF
TRBV19	CASSTGTGINTGELFF
TRBV25-1	CASSDSLGYTF
TRBV6-5	CASSYTGNGEAFF
TRBV19	CASSPQDFPYGYTF
TRBV6-1	CASRVAALFDTQYF
TRBV28	CASSVDMNTEAFF
TRBV28	CASSPGGPFSYGYTF
TRBV14	CASSLQGPWETQYF
TRBV27	CASSPLEGDEQYF
TRBV5-1	CASSTGLESEQYF
TRBV10-1	CASSSGLSQPQHF
TRBV6-5	CASSYSSGLAIYEQFF
TRBV27	CASSFYRTGTGGGEQYF
TRBV18	CASSPRGGSNTGELFF
TRBV10-3	CAISAVSAGDMNTEAFF
TRBV5-4	CASSWTGAANEKLFF
TRBV7-7	CASSLTGSGTQYF
TRBV6-4	CASSERLETDTQYF
TRBV6-6	CASSLGLTEFNEKLFF
TRBV9	CASSEISGDNTGELFF
TRBV6-5	CASSGTGGNTIYF
TRBV7-3	CASSLLAGPGGEQYF
TRBV10-3	CAISESGQQETQYF
TRBV4-3	CASSQDLVGSATGELFF
TRBV27	CASSSTPTGLETQYF
TRBV6-1	CASSEGLADYEQYF
TRBV6-6	CASSYSGSEAFF
TRBV28	CASGGQGTGELFF
TRBV11-2	CASSSSYEQYF
TRBV28	CASSALDTQYF
TRBV27	CASSPGLLNTEAFF
TRBV2	CASSEIEGGLNYGYTF
TRBV29-1	CSVDSLGTGGLMAYNEQFF
TRBV5-1	CASSLERRQGGNEQYF
TRBV9	CASSPSGSLDEQYF
TRBV12-5	CASGAGDNEQFF